What follows are 32 T cell receptor beta chains derived from one specimen sequenced in a study of blood T cells in healthy people across ages. A J-beta primer mix and a sample-barcoded 5' primer were used in a second PCR of roughly 7 to 12 cycles. TCRdb processed the 5' RACE reads anew with MiXCR; each CDR3 protein has one entry. Among under 1,100,000 distinct CDR3 sequences listed, approximately 25% were seen once. The sample was also reused in another study, on T cells of mothers and their children.

The sample consisted of blood. Receptor source: a girl aged 2-10 years in good health.

V and J are TRBV7-8 and TRBJ1-1, with D unresolved. In germline, CDR1 is SGHVS, CDR2 FQNEAQ. The CDR3 has 15 amino acids. V lost 1 base, J lost 3 bases, and 12 bases lay in between. The CDR3 sequence: CASSLGADGDTEAFF. DNA of the CDR3: TGTGCCAGCAGCTTAGGAGCGGACGGGGACACTGAAGCTTTCTTT.

The V gene is TRBV10-3, the J gene TRBJ2-2, with 8 nucleotides matching TRBD1. The V and J ends lost 6 bases and 7 bases, in that order; junction bases with no gene match: 7. Germline loops: CDR1 ENHRY, CDR2 SYGVKD. The CDR3 loop spans 14 amino acids. The CDR3: CAIRGQGDDGELFF. The CDR3 DNA sequence: TGTGCCATCAGAGGACAGGGTGATGACGGGGAGCTGTTTTTT.

The V and J genes are TRBV4-3 and TRBJ2-3; 9 nucleotides line up with TRBD2. Germline V gives CDR1 LGHNA, CDR2 YSLEER. CDR3 length equals 18 residues. J gave up 6 bases and V 1 base, and 14 bases lay outside the gene matches. In DNA form, the CDR3 reads TGCGCCAGCAGCCAAGGTATTAGCGGGGGACCAAAGTCGGATACGCAGTATTTT. Its protein product is CASSQGISGGPKSDTQYF.

The V call is TRBV7-2, the J call TRBJ1-1; D possibly corresponds to TRBD1 (6 bases). This CDR3 has 13 residues. Deletions cut 4 bases from V and 7 bases from J, with 13 bases between. Germline V gene lookup returns CDR1 SGHTA and CDR2 FQGNSA. The CDR3 sequence: CASSSRQDLEAFF. As DNA, the CDR3 is TGTGCCAGCAGCTCCCGACAGGACCTTGAAGCTTTCTTT. The full variable domain, in which reference TRBV7-2 and TRBJ1-1 provide the parts outside the CDR3, is GAGVSQSPSNKVTEKGKDVELRCDPISGHTALYWYRQSLGQGLEFLIYFQGNSAPDKSGLPSDRFSAERTGGSVSTLTIQRTQQEDSAVYLCASSSRQDLEAFFGQGTRLTVV.

This clonotype was seen more than once but under ten times. CDR3 sequence: CASSSSGGAEEQFF. The CDR3 DNA reads TGTGCCAGCAGTTCAAGCGGGGGGGCCGAGGAGCAGTTCTTC. The rearrangement joins TRBV5-6 to TRBJ2-1; 10 nucleotides match TRBD2. There are 14 residues in the CDR3. V gave up 5 bases and J gave up 10 bases; unmatched junction bases: 9. CDR1 and CDR2 from the germline V gene are SGHDT and YYEEEE.

The chain combines TRBV7-9 with TRBJ2-3; 9 positions agree with TRBD1. V lost 5 bases to trimming and J lost 5 bases; unmatched junction nucleotides: 11. Germline lookup yields CDR1 SEHNR and CDR2 FQNEAQ (reference sequence). The CDR3 loop spans 16 amino acids. The CDR3 bases are TGTGCCAGCAGCCCAGTCCCGGGACAGGGAGAAGATACGCAGTATTTT. It is translated as CASSPVPGQGEDTQYF.

V gene TRBV29-1 combines with J gene TRBJ1-1; D might be TRBD1 (5 bases). The CDR3 is made up of 13 amino acids. V was cut by 5 bases and J by 0 bases, with 10 bases left in between. Germline V CDR1 and CDR2: SQVTM, ANQGSEA. For the CDR3, the DNA is TGCAGCGTTAATAGGGACTTGAACACTGAAGCTTTCTTT. It is translated as CSVNRDLNTEAFF. Using reference TRBV29-1 and TRBJ1-1 for the parts outside the CDR3, the full variable domain is SAVISQKPSRDICQRGTSLTIQCQVDSQVTMMFWYRQQPGQSLTLIATANQGSEATYESGFVIDKFPISRPNLTFSTLTVSNMSPEDSSIYLCSVNRDLNTEAFFGQGTRLTVV.

V usage is TRBV29-1 and J usage is TRBJ1-4; 7 bases agree with TRBD1. V lost 2 bases and J lost 7; bases outside the gene matches: 7. CDR3 length: 14 residues. The germline CDR1 and CDR2 sequences are SQVTM and ANQGSEA. CDR3 residues: CSVESQGVGEKLFF. In nucleotides, the CDR3 is TGCAGCGTTGAATCCCAGGGGGTCGGTGAAAAACTGTTTTTT.

This clonotype was seen a handful of times. The junction shows a germline mismatch at one end, possibly a read error. CDR3 nucleotides: TGTGCCTGCAGCCAAGCGGGCGGGAGGGACGACAATGAGCAGTTCTTC. It specifies CACSQAGGRDDNEQFF. The rearrangement uses TRBV4-2 and TRBJ2-1, with 9 bases matching TRBD2. This CDR3 contains 16 residues. Germline values: CDR1 LGHNA, CDR2 YNFKEQ.

The V and J genes are TRBV12-3 or TRBV12-4 and TRBJ2-7; 7 nucleotides line up with TRBD2. CDR3 length: 14 amino acids. V dropped 3 bases and J dropped 5; count of bases not matched to a gene: 7. The CDR3, as DNA: TGTGCCAGCAGTTTGACGGGGAGGGCGAACGAGCAGTACTTC. Its translation is CASSLTGRANEQYF.

The rearrangement joins TRBV7-9 to TRBJ2-5; TRBD1 matches at 7 bases. The end of the DNA fits TRBJ2-7 better, so the J call may be wrong. The CDR3 extends over 14 amino acids. Germline V gene data show CDR1 as SEHNR and CDR2 as FQNEAQ (reference sequence). The CDR3 sequence is CASSNDRAPYEQYF. The CDR3 region has the DNA TGTGCCAGCAGCAACGACAGGGCCCCCTACGAGCAGTACTTC.

The sample holds a few counts of this clonotype. The chain carries TRBV7-8 and TRBJ2-7; D remains unclear. Between the trimmed V and J ends, which lost 5 bases and 2 bases, there was a span of 13 bases. Per germline, CDR1 SGHVS and CDR2 FQNEAQ. This CDR3 has 14 residues. CDR3 amino acids: CASSQRASPYEQYF. The CDR3 DNA reads TGTGCCAGCAGCCAACGGGCCAGCCCCTACGAGCAGTACTTC.

This clonotype was counted a few times. The V call is TRBV6-5, the J call TRBJ2-3; D unresolved. The length of the CDR3 is 13 residues. Germline assignment: CDR1 MNHEY and CDR2 SVGAGI. Trimming removed 8 bases from V and 1 base from J, with 10 bases in between. CDR3 loop: CASSIRRTDTQYF. As DNA, the CDR3 is TGTGCCAGCTCTATCCGGCGCACAGATACGCAGTATTTT.

There are a few counts of this clonotype. V gene TRBV2 combines with J gene TRBJ2-4; D may correspond to TRBD1 or TRBD2 (5 bases each). The germline V and J ends were trimmed by 6 bases and 9 bases, with 12 bases remaining between them. This CDR3 is 12 amino acids long. Germline V gene data show CDR1 as SNHLY and CDR2 as FYNNEI. The CDR3 spells CASRGPWGIQYF. In DNA form, the CDR3 reads TGTGCCAGCAGGGGACCTTGGGGCATTCAGTACTTC. Full variable domain (outside the CDR3, taken from reference TRBV2 and TRBJ2-4): EPEVTQTPSHQVTQMGQEVILRCVPISNHLYFYWYRQILGQKVEFLVSFYNNEISEKSEIFDDQFSVERPDGSNFTLKIRSTKLEDSAMYFCASRGPWGIQYFGAGTRLSVL.

The gene calls are TRBV7-9 and TRBJ1-5; 10 nucleotides line up with TRBD1. The CDR3 is 16 amino acids. J lost 7 bases, V lost 5 bases, and 11 bases had no gene match. The germline gives CDR1 SEHNR, CDR2 FQNEAQ (reference sequence). The CDR3, as DNA: TGTGCCAGCAGCGTGGGACAGGGGAGTTTTAACCAGCCCCAGCATTTT. Translated, it gives CASSVGQGSFNQPQHF.

On this clonotype: A read error may produce the germline difference seen at one junction end. This chain connects TRBV7-7 to TRBJ2-3, with D possibly called TRBD1 or TRBD2 (6 bases each). The CDR3 contains 16 residues. Germline CDR1 reads SSHAT; CDR2 reads FNYEAQ (reference sequence). CDR3 bases: TGTGCTAGCAGCTTTGGGGGGCAGCGGAGCACAGATACGCAGTATTTT. This codes for CASSFGGQRSTDTQYF.

This chain uses TRBV9 with TRBJ2-5; the D gene is possibly TRBD1 (6 bases). The assigned J gene may be wrong: the sequence end matches TRBJ2-7 better. The CDR3 loop spans 14 amino acids. Germline V CDR1 and CDR2: SGDLS, YYNGEE. The CDR3, as DNA: TGTGCCAGCAGCTACGGACAGCAGCCCTACGAGCAGTACTTC. This translates into CASSYGQQPYEQYF.

The chain employs TRBV29-1 and TRBJ1-1; 9 nucleotides line up with TRBD1. Germline V gene sequence: CDR1 SQVTM, CDR2 ANQGSEA. The CDR3 runs 13 residues. After removal of 5 bases from V and 7 bases from J, the junction contained 8 bases not matched to a gene. This chain's CDR3 is CSVPQGANVEAFF. The CDR3 region has the DNA TGCAGCGTTCCACAGGGGGCTAATGTTGAAGCTTTCTTT.

This clonotype was counted only a few times. The CDR3 sequence is CASSGLQVEQYF. The CDR3 nucleotides are TGTGCCAGCAGCGGGTTGCAGGTCGAGCAGTACTTC. The gene calls are TRBV2 and TRBJ2-7; D remains ambiguous. The CDR3 consists of 12 residues. Germline V lookup: CDR1 SNHLY, CDR2 FYNNEI. V lost 6 bases and J 6 bases, leaving 12 bases between the germline ends.

The genes are TRBV4-3 and TRBJ2-1, with D unclear. The germline CDR1 and CDR2 sequences are LGHNA and YSLEER. The CDR3 covers 14 residues. The V end lost 4 bases, the J end lost 5 bases, and 12 bases lay between the germline ends. The CDR3 sequence: CASSPGVANNEQFF. CDR3 DNA: TGCGCCAGCAGCCCCGGCGTGGCGAACAATGAGCAGTTCTTC.

The CDR3: CASSQEKDMYTYEQYF. CDR3 DNA sequence: TGCGCCAGCAGCCAAGAGAAGGACATGTATACCTACGAGCAGTACTTC. The V call is TRBV4-1, the J call TRBJ2-7; the D gene is possibly TRBD1 (5 bases). The CDR3 runs to 16 residues. Germline V lookup: CDR1 MGHRA, CDR2 YSYEKL. V lost 0 bases and J 2 bases, leaving 14 bases between the germline ends.

This clonotype was detected a few times. The chain has TRBV12-3 or TRBV12-4 and TRBJ1-2; TRBD1 aligns across 9 bases. Trimming removed 1 base from V and 5 bases from J; junction bases left unmatched: 2. The CDR3 loop spans 14 amino acids. The CDR3 region is CASSLGDRAYGYTF. CDR3 sequence (DNA): TGTGCCAGCAGTTTAGGGGACAGGGCTTATGGCTACACCTTC.

The gene calls are TRBV27 and TRBJ2-5; no reliable D call. The CDR3 contains 13 residues. V gave up 8 bases and J gave up 5 bases, with 15 bases separating them. From germline, CDR1 is MNHEY and CDR2 SMNVEV (reference sequence). The CDR3 region has the DNA TGTGCCAGCGCTTTTTGGGCCATGGAGACCCAGTACTTC. Translation: CASAFWAMETQYF.

This clonotype was seen more than once but under ten times. V gene TRBV12-3 or TRBV12-4 combines with J gene TRBJ1-6; D remains unclear. The CDR3 length is 13 residues. Trimming took off 6 bases at V and 0 bases at J, with 3 bases between the two ends. The CDR3 protein is CASSFSYNSPLHF. The CDR3, as DNA: TGTGCCAGCAGCTTCTCCTATAATTCACCCCTCCACTTT.

This rearrangement joins TRBV6-2 or TRBV6-3 to TRBJ2-1; 8 bases align to TRBD2. Germline CDR1 reads MNHEY; CDR2 reads SVGEGT. The CDR3 totals 16 residues. The V segment lost 2 bases and the J segment 1 base; nucleotides outside the gene matches: 4. The chain's CDR3 is CASSYLSGGSYNEQFF. CDR3 coding DNA: TGTGCCAGCAGTTACCTAAGCGGGGGTTCCTACAATGAGCAGTTCTTC.

Of note for this clonotype: Sequence at one end of the junction differs from germline and may be a read error. The CDR3 DNA reads TGTGCCAGCAGTCACCAGAGGGGGAACACTGAAGCCTTCTTT. It specifies CASSHQRGNTEAFF. V usage is TRBV6-5 and J usage is TRBJ1-1, with TRBD1 as a possible D gene (6 bases). Germline CDR1 is MNHEY and CDR2 is SVGAGI. CDR3 length equals 14 residues.

Only a few counts were recorded for this clonotype. The rearrangement links TRBV5-4 to TRBJ1-1, with D uncertain. With 9 bases removed from V and 3 bases from J, the gap between germline ends came to 12 bases. The CDR3 length is 12 residues. The germline CDR1 and CDR2 sequences are SGHNT and YYREEE (reference sequence). As DNA, the CDR3 is TGTGCCACCGGTAGAACTTACACTGAAGCTTTCTTT. Protein sequence: CATGRTYTEAFF.

This clonotype has more than one count but fewer than ten. This chain connects TRBV7-8 to TRBJ2-7; weak D call: TRBD1 (7 bases). Deletions cut 2 bases from V and 3 bases from J, with 17 bases between. Per the germline V gene, CDR1 is SGHVS and CDR2 is FQNEAQ. The CDR3 loop spans 16 amino acids. CDR3 protein: CASSLLSRQGGYEQYF. The CDR3 coding sequence is TGTGCCAGCAGCTTACTGTCACGGCAGGGGGGCTACGAGCAGTACTTC.

This sequence joins TRBV20-1 and TRBJ2-7; 8 bases are a match to TRBD2. With V trimmed by 6 bases and J by 0 bases, 7 bases remained unmatched. This CDR3 has 14 residues. Germline loops: CDR1 DFQATT, CDR2 SNEGSKA (reference sequence). The chain's CDR3 is CSASPSGSSYEQYF. In DNA, the CDR3 is TGCAGTGCCAGCCCCAGCGGGAGCTCCTACGAGCAGTACTTC.

V gene TRBV6-1 combines with J gene TRBJ2-3; no reliable D call. Trimming shortened V by 5 bases and J by 2 bases, and 5 bases separated the two germline ends. Per the germline V gene, CDR1 is MNHNS and CDR2 is SASEGT. The CDR3 runs 12 residues. The CDR3 is CASSMVTDTQYF. The CDR3 DNA is TGTGCCAGCAGTATGGTCACAGATACGCAGTATTTT.

The V gene is TRBV29-1, the J gene TRBJ2-5; no clear D. Trimming stripped 7 bases from V and 5 bases from J, with 17 bases between. Germline assignment: CDR1 SQVTM and CDR2 ANQGSEA. CDR3 length: 13 residues. The CDR3 coding sequence is TGCAGCGCCGAGGAGACTCTTTGGGAGACCCAGTACTTC. Translated, it gives CSAEETLWETQYF.

Comment on this clonotype: Its ends do not fully match the called genes, so a read error is possible. The rearrangement joins TRBV7-9 to TRBJ2-3; D possibly uses TRBD1 or TRBD2 (5 bases each). CDR3 length: 17 amino acids. Germline CDR1 SEHNR, CDR2 FQNEAQ (reference sequence). CDR3 in DNA: TGCGCCAGCAGCTTAGCCCCTATGAGAGGGGGCACAGATACGCAGTATTTT. Protein sequence: CASSLAPMRGGTDTQYF.